The TCR beta chain under discussion was sequenced for a study of PD-1 blockade in classical Hodgkin lymphoma. Study results and caveats: Baseline diversity was lower in partial responders and progressors than complete responders.

Measured with immunoSEQ multiplex PCR; TCRdb has only the in-frame clones, and not every one. The repertoire consists of about 60,000 clones, with roughly nine tenths occurring once and the leading ten covering around 10%. Time point in this sample: cycle 4 day 1 (C4D1), after 6 weeks of nivolumab. Relapse after autologous stem cell transplantation occurred in every patient, and brentuximab vedotin exposure varied. Of note for this clone: Antigen specificity is unknown.

The receptor comes from a human donor with classical Hodgkin lymphoma. Sequencing used peripheral blood mononuclear cells (PBMCs), obtained before the fourth cycle of nivolumab.

In nucleotides, the CDR3 is TGCGCCAGCAGCCGCCTGTGGCTTGCTAATGAAAAACTGTTTTTT. It yields the protein CASSRLWLANEKLFF. The V call is TRBV4-1, the J call TRBJ1-4; D is unresolved. CDR3 length: 15 amino acids. CDR1 and CDR2 from the germline V gene are MGHRA and YSYEKL. The ends were cut back, 4 bases at V and 3 bases at J, with 12 bases in the middle.